One and the same sample provided the 16 T cell receptor beta chains below, sequenced in a study of regulatory T cells in long-lasting Graves disease (dated by TCRdb to the early 2020s). The sample's time point, from its label and the paper: newly diagnosed GD, antithyroid drugs for less than 3 months. RNA was extracted from PBMCs in TRIzol for both TCR sequencing and RNA sequencing. Libraries were made using multiplex PCR. Data came from an Illumina HiSeq 4000. TCR beta libraries were built with iRepertoire HTBI primers and Arm-PCR amplification of CDR3 regions. TCRdb reprocessing: public reads trimmed at Q25 with fastp, clones called with MiXCR, in-frame beta chains kept. Rows with a matching CDR3 protein are joined into one entry that keeps the most common DNA and genes. In this sample the table shows around 500,000 distinct CDR3 sequences, 15% to 20% of which occur a single time. Roughly 25% of the sample is held by the ten biggest clonotypes.

The sample also formed part of further work on T cells in Graves' hyperthyroidism and ophthalmopathy.

Sequenced material: peripheral blood mononuclear cells (PBMCs), taken at new diagnosis, from a patient treated with antithyroid drugs. These receptors came from a woman aged 35 to 60 with Graves disease. Donor details come from another sample of the same person, matched by shared clones.

V usage is TRBV12-3 or TRBV12-4 and J usage is TRBJ2-2, with 7 nucleotides matching TRBD1. J lost 7 bases, V lost 9 bases, and 11 bases had no gene match. The CDR3 has 14 amino acids. DNA for the CDR3: TGTGCCAGTCGACAGGGACAAGATATCGGGGAGCTGTTTTTT. Protein product: CASRQGQDIGELFF.

This clonotype has a count of ten or more. J is TRBJ2-3 and V is TRBV5-1; 9 bases line up with TRBD1. Germline lookup yields CDR1 SGHRS and CDR2 YFSETQ. The CDR3 covers 15 residues. V shed 4 bases, J shed 4 bases, and the junction held 7 bases outside the gene matches. The CDR3 reads CASSKGQGAADTQYF. The CDR3 nucleotides read TGCGCCAGCAGCAAGGGACAGGGAGCAGCAGATACGCAGTATTTT.

This clonotype was recorded at least ten times. The J gene is TRBJ1-1, the V gene TRBV7-8; no definite D call. With 3 bases removed from V and 1 base from J, the gap between germline ends came to 9 bases. This CDR3 has 14 residues. Germline V lookup: CDR1 SGHVS, CDR2 FQNEAQ. The CDR3 nucleotides are TGTGCCAGCAGCTTTTTCGGGGAGAACACTGAAGCTTTCTTT. This codes for CASSFFGENTEAFF.

This clonotype was recorded a few times. This chain connects TRBV7-9 to TRBJ1-2; D gene ambiguous. Germline V lookup: CDR1 SEHNR, CDR2 FQNEAQ (reference sequence). The V end was cut by 4 bases, the J end by 7 bases, with 10 bases between. The CDR3 consists of 12 residues. In DNA form, the CDR3 reads TGTGCCAGCAGCTACACTAATGGTGGCTACACCTTC. Its protein is CASSYTNGGYTF.

This clonotype showed up just a few times. The rearrangement links TRBV10-2 to TRBJ2-3; perhaps TRBD2 as D (5 bases). Germline assignment: CDR1 WSHSY and CDR2 SAAADI. Trimming cost V 5 bases and J 1 base, with 10 bases left between them. The CDR3 is 14 residues long. The CDR3 DNA sequence: TGCGCCAGCAGTCGGACTTCCCGCACAGATACGCAGTATTTT. Its protein product is CASSRTSRTDTQYF.

The CDR3 sequence is CASGKGLAAYEQYF. The CDR3 DNA reads as TGTGCCAGCGGAAAGGGACTAGCGGCCTACGAGCAGTACTTC. This chain links TRBV9 with TRBJ2-7; TRBD2 agrees at 11 bases. Germline V lookup: CDR1 SGDLS, CDR2 YYNGEE. The CDR3 has 14 amino acids. V lost 7 bases, J lost 2 bases, and 5 bases stayed unmatched.

This chain uses TRBV20-1 with TRBJ1-5; TRBD1 might be the D (5 bases). V lost 1 base to trimming and J lost 7 bases, with 11 bases between them. Germline lookup yields CDR1 DFQATT and CDR2 SNEGSKA (reference sequence). The CDR3 totals 13 residues. For the CDR3, the DNA is TGCAGTGCTAGAGTGGAGGGGCAGCAGCCCCAGCATTTT. Encoded protein: CSARVEGQQPQHF.

The sample holds one count of this clonotype. V gene TRBV6-1 combines with J gene TRBJ2-7; the match to TRBD1 covers 7 bases. Germline V gives CDR1 MNHNS, CDR2 SASEGT. Unmatched junction bases numbered 9, after V lost 6 bases and J lost 1 base. The CDR3 covers 15 residues. The CDR3 nucleotides are TGTGCCAGCAGCTCCTCTTGGGACAGTTCCTACGAGCAGTACTTC. Encoded protein: CASSSSWDSSYEQYF.

This clonotype was observed a handful of times. The rearrangement uses TRBV11-3 and TRBJ2-4; D uncertain. V shed 0 bases and J shed 0 bases, with 18 bases lying between them. Germline-derived CDR1 and CDR2 are SGHNT and YENEEA. The CDR3 loop spans 19 amino acids. CDR3 DNA: TGTGCCAGCAGCTTAGACCCGTGGCCTACTACATTAGCCAAAAACATTCAGTACTTC. It encodes CASSLDPWPTTLAKNIQYF.

CDR3 region: CSARDWFNEQFF. For the CDR3, the DNA is TGCAGTGCTAGAGACTGGTTCAATGAGCAGTTCTTC. V usage is TRBV20-1 and J usage is TRBJ2-1, with unresolved D. V was shortened by 0 bases and J by 6 bases, with 6 bases between the two germline ends. There are 12 residues in the CDR3. Germline-derived CDR1 and CDR2 are DFQATT and SNEGSKA (reference sequence).

This clonotype has at least ten counts. The chain joins TRBV18 to TRBJ2-1; maybe TRBD2 (6 bases). The CDR3 sequence is 15 residues long. V dropped 0 bases and J dropped 8 bases, with 14 bases sitting between them. CDR1 and CDR2 from the germline V gene are KGHSH and LQKENI. The CDR3 region is CASSPPMRGGDEQFF. For the CDR3, the DNA is TGTGCCAGCTCACCACCGATGAGAGGAGGGGATGAGCAGTTCTTC. The variable domain in full, completed from reference TRBV18 and TRBJ2-1, reads NAGVMQNPRHLVRRRGQEARLRCSPMKGHSHVYWYRQLPEEGLKFMVYLQKENIIDESGMPKERFSAEFPKEGPSILRIQQVVRGDSAAYFCASSPPMRGGDEQFFGPGTRLTVL.

At least ten counts were recorded for this clonotype. The CDR3 here is CSAITPGLGTETQYF. Here the CDR3 DNA reads TGCAGTGCAATTACTCCGGGACTAGGTACGGAGACCCAGTACTTC. This chain connects TRBV20-1 to TRBJ2-5, with 8 positions matching TRBD2. Germline V gene sequence: CDR1 DFQATT, CDR2 SNEGSKA (reference sequence). The CDR3 is 15 amino acids. V was pared by 6 bases and J by 5 bases, with 14 bases of the junction left unmatched.

This clonotype was counted at least ten times. V and J are TRBV11-2 and TRBJ1-2; possible D gene TRBD1, 6 bases. The CDR3 covers 13 residues. The V gene lost 5 bases and the J gene lost 8 bases, with 15 bases spanning the gap. Germline assignment: CDR1 SGHAT and CDR2 FQNNGV. The CDR3 sequence is CASSLSGERGYTF. DNA for the CDR3: TGTGCCAGCAGCCTATCAGGGGAGCGGGGCTACACCTTC.

The rearrangement joins TRBV6-2 or TRBV6-3 to TRBJ1-3; D ambiguous. The CDR3 covers 16 residues. Germline CDR1 reads MNHEY; CDR2 reads SVGEGT. Trimming removed 5 bases from V and 0 bases from J, with 14 bases in between. The CDR3 loop reads CASSPRMVSSGNTIYF. The CDR3 region has the DNA TGTGCCAGCAGTCCCCGGATGGTGAGCTCTGGAAACACCATATATTTT.

This clonotype was observed at least ten times. This chain links TRBV6-1 with TRBJ2-4; TRBD1 matches at 8 bases. V dropped 6 bases and J dropped 3; count of bases not matched to a gene: 19. This CDR3 has 19 amino acids. Germline lookup yields CDR1 MNHNS and CDR2 SASEGT. CDR3 protein: CASSIQPWQGASSKNIQYF. The CDR3 nucleotides are TGTGCCAGCAGCATACAGCCATGGCAGGGGGCGTCAAGCAAAAACATTCAGTACTTC.

This clonotype has only a few counts. The V gene is TRBV12-3 or TRBV12-4, the J gene TRBJ1-1; no reliable D call. This CDR3 has 12 amino acids. Between the trimmed V and J ends, which lost 0 bases and 6 bases, there was a span of 5 bases. CDR3 DNA: TGTGCCAGCAGTTTAGCCCTTTCTGAAGCTTTCTTT. Protein sequence: CASSLALSEAFF.